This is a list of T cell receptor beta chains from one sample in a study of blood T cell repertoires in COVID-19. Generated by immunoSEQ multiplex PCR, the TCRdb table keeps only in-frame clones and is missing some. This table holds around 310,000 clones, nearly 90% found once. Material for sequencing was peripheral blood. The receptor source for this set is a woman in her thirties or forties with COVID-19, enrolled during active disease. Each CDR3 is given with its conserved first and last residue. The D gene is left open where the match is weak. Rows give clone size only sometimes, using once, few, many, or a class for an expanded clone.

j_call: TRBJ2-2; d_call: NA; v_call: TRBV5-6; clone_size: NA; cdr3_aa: CASSDQEPGELFF; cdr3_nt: TGTGCCAGCAGCGACCAGGAACCCGGGGAGCTGTTTTTT
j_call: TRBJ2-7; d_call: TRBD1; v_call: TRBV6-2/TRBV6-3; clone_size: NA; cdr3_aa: CASSYPDRVFQNEQYF; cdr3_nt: TGTGCCAGCAGTTACCCGGACAGGGTCTTTCAGAACGAGCAGTACTTC
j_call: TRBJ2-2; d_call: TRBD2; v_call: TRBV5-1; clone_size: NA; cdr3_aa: CASSPTPGGTGELFF; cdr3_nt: TGCGCCAGCAGCCCCACCCCGGGGGGGACCGGGGAGCTGTTTTTT
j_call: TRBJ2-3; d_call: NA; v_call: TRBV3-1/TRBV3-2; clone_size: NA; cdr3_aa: CASSPQVPDTQYF; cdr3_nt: TGTGCCAGCAGCCCGCAGGTCCCAGATACGCAGTATTTT
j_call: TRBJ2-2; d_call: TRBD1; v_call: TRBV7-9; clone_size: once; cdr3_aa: CASSNWGQGNTGELFF; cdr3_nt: TGTGCCAGCAGCAACTGGGGACAGGGGAACACCGGGGAGCTGTTTTTT
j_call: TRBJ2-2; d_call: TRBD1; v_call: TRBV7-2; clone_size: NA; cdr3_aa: CASSDRPGQGLTGELFF; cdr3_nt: TGTGCCAGCAGCGACCGACCGGGACAGGGTTTAACCGGGGAGCTGTTTTTT
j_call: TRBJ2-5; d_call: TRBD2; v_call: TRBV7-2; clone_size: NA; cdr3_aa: CASRPHLAGEETQYF; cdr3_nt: TGTGCCAGCAGGCCACACCTAGCGGGGGAAGAGACCCAGTACTTC
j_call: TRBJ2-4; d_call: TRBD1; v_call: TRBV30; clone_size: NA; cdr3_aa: CAWSDRLAKNIQYF; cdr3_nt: TGTGCCTGGTCGGACAGGCTAGCCAAAAACATTCAGTACTTC
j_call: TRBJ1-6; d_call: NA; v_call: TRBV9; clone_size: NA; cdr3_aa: CASSVETGNSPLHF; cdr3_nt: TGTGCCAGCAGCGTAGAAACAGGGAATTCACCCCTCCACTTT
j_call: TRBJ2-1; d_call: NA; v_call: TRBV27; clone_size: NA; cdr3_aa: CASSLREYNEQFF; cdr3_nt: TGTGCCAGCAGTTTACGGGAGTACAATGAGCAGTTCTTC
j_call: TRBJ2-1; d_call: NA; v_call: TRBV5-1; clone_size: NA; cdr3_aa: CASSLVPGEQFF; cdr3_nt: TGCGCCAGCAGCTTGGTTCCGGGTGAGCAGTTCTTC
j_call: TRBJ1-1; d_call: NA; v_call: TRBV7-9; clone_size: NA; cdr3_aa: CASVPQAEAFF; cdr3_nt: TGTGCCAGCGTACCACAGGCTGAAGCTTTCTTT
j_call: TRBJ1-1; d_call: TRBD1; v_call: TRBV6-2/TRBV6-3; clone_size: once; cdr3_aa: CASSRPTGMVTEAFF; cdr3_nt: TGTGCCAGCAGTCGACCGACAGGGATGGTAACTGAAGCTTTCTTT
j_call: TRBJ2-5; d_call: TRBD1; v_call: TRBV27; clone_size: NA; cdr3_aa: CASRYNSPGQGGPTQYF; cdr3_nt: TGTGCCAGCAGATACAACTCTCCGGGACAGGGAGGTCCAACCCAGTACTTC
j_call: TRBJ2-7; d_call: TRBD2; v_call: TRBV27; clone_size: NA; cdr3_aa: CASAGRGRAEQYF; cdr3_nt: TGTGCCAGCGCCGGGAGGGGGAGGGCCGAGCAGTACTTC
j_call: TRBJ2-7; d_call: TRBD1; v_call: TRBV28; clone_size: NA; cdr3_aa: CASRPGQDVLKYF; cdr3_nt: TGTGCCAGCCGTCCGGGACAGGACGTATTGAAGTACTTC
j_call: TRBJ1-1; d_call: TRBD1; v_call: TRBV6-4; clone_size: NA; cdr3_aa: CASSRTGMNTEAFF; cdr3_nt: TGTGCCAGCAGTCGGACAGGGATGAACACTGAAGCTTTCTTT
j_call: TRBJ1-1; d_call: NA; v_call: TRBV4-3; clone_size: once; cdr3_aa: CASSQEAGGWAFF; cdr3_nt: TGCGCCAGCAGCCAAGAGGCGGGAGGATGGGCTTTCTTT
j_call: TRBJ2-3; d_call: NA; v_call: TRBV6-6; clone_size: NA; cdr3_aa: CASRPPGLSTDTQYF; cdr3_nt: TGTGCCAGCAGACCACCGGGACTTAGCACAGATACGCAGTATTTT
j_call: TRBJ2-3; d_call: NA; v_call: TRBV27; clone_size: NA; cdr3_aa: CASSDWGVYSKGTDTQYF; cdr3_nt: TGTGCCAGCAGTGATTGGGGGGTATATTCTAAGGGGACAGATACGCAGTATTTT
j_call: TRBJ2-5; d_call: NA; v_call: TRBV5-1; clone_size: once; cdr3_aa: CASSLRLRETQYF; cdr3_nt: TGCGCCAGCAGCTTGCGCCTAAGAGAGACCCAGTACTTC
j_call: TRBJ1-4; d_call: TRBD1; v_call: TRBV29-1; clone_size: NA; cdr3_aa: CSVTTNRGGEYEKLFF; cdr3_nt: TGCAGCGTAACGACCAACAGGGGAGGAGAGTACGAAAAACTGTTTTTT
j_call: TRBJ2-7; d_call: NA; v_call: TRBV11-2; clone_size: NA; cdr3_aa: CASSEVWGRKHEQYF; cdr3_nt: TGTGCCAGCAGCGAAGTTTGGGGGCGAAAGCACGAGCAGTACTTC
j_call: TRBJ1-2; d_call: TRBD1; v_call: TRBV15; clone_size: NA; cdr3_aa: CATSRASGTANYGYTF; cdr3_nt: TGTGCCACCAGCAGAGCCTCCGGGACAGCTAACTATGGCTACACCTTC
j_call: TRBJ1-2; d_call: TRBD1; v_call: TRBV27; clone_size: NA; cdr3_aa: CASSPTTGIYGYTF; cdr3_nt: TGTGCCAGCAGTCCAACGACAGGGATCTATGGCTACACCTTC
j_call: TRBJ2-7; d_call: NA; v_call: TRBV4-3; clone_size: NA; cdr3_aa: CASSQGLGVGEQYF; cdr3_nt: TGCGCCAGCAGCCAAGGCCTAGGGGTAGGCGAGCAGTACTTC